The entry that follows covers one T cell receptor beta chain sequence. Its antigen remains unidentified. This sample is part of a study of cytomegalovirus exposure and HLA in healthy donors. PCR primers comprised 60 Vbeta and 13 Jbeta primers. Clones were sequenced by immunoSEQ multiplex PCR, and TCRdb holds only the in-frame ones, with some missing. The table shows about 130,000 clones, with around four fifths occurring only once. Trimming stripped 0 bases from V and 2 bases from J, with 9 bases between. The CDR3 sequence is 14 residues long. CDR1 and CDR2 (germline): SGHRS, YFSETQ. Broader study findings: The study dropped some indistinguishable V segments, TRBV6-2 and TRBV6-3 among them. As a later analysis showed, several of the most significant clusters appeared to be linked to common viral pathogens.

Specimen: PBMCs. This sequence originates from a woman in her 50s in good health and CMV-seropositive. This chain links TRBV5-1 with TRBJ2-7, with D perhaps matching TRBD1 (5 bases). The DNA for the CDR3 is TGCGCCAGCAGCTTGGACAGGTTCCCCTACGAGCAGTACTTC. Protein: CASSLDRFPYEQYF.